The rows below give T cell receptor beta chains drawn from one sample of a study of cytomegalovirus exposure and HLA in healthy donors. This table comes from immunoSEQ multiplex PCR, and its TCRdb copy is limited to in-frame clones, with some not included. This table has approximately 120,000 clones, more than 60% appearing once. The sequencing input was PBMCs. The receptors originated from a woman between 55 and 75 years old in good health and CMV-seropositive. Both conserved end residues are trimmed from each CDR3.

j_call,v_call,cdr3_aa
TRBJ1-1,TRBV7-9,ASSPGQGMNTEAF
TRBJ2-1,TRBV7-9,ASSSVAAQEYYNEQF
TRBJ2-2,TRBV11-1,ASSPYTGELF
TRBJ2-3,TRBV11-3,ASSPRGTDTQY
TRBJ1-3,TRBV7-9,ASSRAGSSSGNTIY
TRBJ1-4,TRBV19,ASSDREYQNEKLF
TRBJ2-3,TRBV7-2,ASSSGLSPHTQY
TRBJ2-2,TRBV5-1,ASTPSPQGSTGELF
TRBJ1-6,TRBV5-8,ASRQEGSYNSPLH
TRBJ1-1,TRBV19,ASSLRQSGNTEAF
TRBJ2-7,TRBV7-2,ASSSSQGLEQY
TRBJ1-1,TRBV19,ASSNTANTEAF
TRBJ2-3,TRBV11-2,ASSPGIDTQY
TRBJ1-1,TRBV4-3,ASSQDSGSVDTEAF
TRBJ2-2,TRBV4-1,ASSQEGRETGELF
TRBJ2-3,TRBV6-6,ASSYSGQLADTQY
TRBJ2-7,TRBV27,ASSSPLQGTYEQY
TRBJ2-7,TRBV6-1,ASSEDGQDEQY
TRBJ2-5,TRBV5-1,ASSLEGRGRETQY
TRBJ2-7,TRBV6-5,ASNGLADSSYEQY
TRBJ2-1,TRBV19,ASTTKGRGANYNEQF
TRBJ2-5,TRBV5-4,ASSLGRGKEKTQY
TRBJ1-2,TRBV5-1,ASSLEGGRNYGYT
TRBJ2-7,TRBV6-1,ASTGGIYEQY
TRBJ1-2,TRBV2,ASSEGGRGGYT
TRBJ1-4,TRBV30,AWSMDRGNEKLF
TRBJ2-7,TRBV6-6,ASSSSGDYEQY
TRBJ2-1,TRBV9,ASSVAGHNEQF
TRBJ2-7,TRBV9,ASSVDSYLEEQY
TRBJ1-1,TRBV7-2,ASSLGQNTEAF
TRBJ2-7,TRBV4-3,ASSQEMGGGEQY
TRBJ2-7,TRBV11-1,ASSLFTGRDYEQY
TRBJ2-5,TRBV7-2,ASSLSGGFQETQY
TRBJ1-4,TRBV30,AWSDQGAGEKLF
TRBJ1-1,TRBV2,ASSPAPGNTEAF
TRBJ1-1,TRBV6-5,ASSYSAGVDTEAF
TRBJ2-7,TRBV11-1,ASSLSGLAASYEQY
TRBJ2-5,TRBV5-1,ASSSGQGIQETQY
.,TRBV5-4,ASSGGGGFTYEQY
TRBJ2-7,TRBV29-1,SAMGLAGGPSYEQY
TRBJ2-3,TRBV19,ASSMGLSTDTQY
TRBJ1-5,TRBV7-2,ASSHTGFNQPQH
TRBJ1-3,TRBV9,ASSVEGGQRTIY
TRBJ2-1,TRBV7-3,ASSLHPLAAGTYNEQF
TRBJ2-7,TRBV27,ASSSRTGGLTYEQY
TRBJ1-4,TRBV30,AWTKGLREKLF
TRBJ1-2,TRBV5-4,ASSFEIRGRNYGYT
TRBJ1-2,TRBV19,ASRPRQTFNYGYT
TRBJ2-7,TRBV6-1,ASSRQVPYEQY
TRBJ1-2,TRBV5-1,ASSGGQANYGYT
TRBJ1-5,TRBV6-6,ASSRDNQPQH
TRBJ2-3,TRBV30,AWSVDRYTQY
TRBJ1-1,TRBV7-2,ASSLEGRGLLEAF
TRBJ1-1,TRBV15,ATSRDFGRANTEAF
TRBJ2-7,TRBV5-6,ASRSGLAGFYEQY
TRBJ2-1,TRBV6-6,ASRGASLSYNEQF
TRBJ2-5,TRBV5-1,ASSSTGGGQETQY
TRBJ2-3,TRBV4-3,ASSQEPGLGTDTQY
.,TRBV5-5,ASSLDPLYEQY